These 14 T cell receptor delta chains came from one sample sequenced in a study of γδ T cells in repeated Plasmodium falciparum infection. Gammadelta T cells were flow-sorted from PBMC into Vgamma9/Vdelta2+ and Vdelta2-negative populations for bulk analysis. TCRdb fed the multiplex PCR reads to CATT. The table lists roughly 86,000 delta-chain clones, around 1.4% of them singletons. Sequencing was done on a sample of gamma-delta T cells from blood. Receptors were obtained from a pool of human donors (malaria-infected and uninfected, not separated).

In its sample, this clone was seen a few times. The protein TCRdb lists belongs to a much larger clone and differs from this DNA's translation at residue 21, which points to a read error; the protein shown is made from the DNA. This chain connects TRDV1 to TRDJ1; 13 bases agree with TRDD3. The J gene was missing in TCRdb and was found by matching the end of the DNA to germline. Trimming at V came to 0 bases and at J to 3 bases, leaving 31 bases not matched to a gene. The CDR3 length is 26 residues. Germline V gene lookup returns CDR1 TSWWSYY and CDR2 QGS. The CDR3 DNA reads as TGTGCTCTTGGGGAACTTAGGACCTTCCTACCGCGTACTGGGGGATACGCGGCGGGCCATTCCGATAAACTCATCTTT. This encodes CALGELRTFLPRTGGYAAGHSDKLIF.

This clone has more than one count but fewer than ten. The TCRdb protein comes from a much larger clone and disagrees with this DNA's translation at residue 18, likely due to a read error; the protein given here is derived from the DNA. This chain uses TRDV1 with TRDJ3; a weak D match, TRDD3 (6 bases). CDR3 length equals 28 residues. Between the trimmed V and J ends, which lost 0 bases and 2 bases, there was a span of 41 bases. Per the germline V gene, CDR1 is TSWWSYY and CDR2 is QGS. The CDR3 bases are TGTGCTCTTGGGGAACTAGTGGGACCTCTACAATCGTACTGGGATAGGCCGATGAGCCCCTGGGACACCCGACAGATGTTTTTC. It encodes CALGELVGPLQSYWDRPMSPWDTRQMFF.

Comment on this clone: TCRdb's protein, taken from a much larger clone, differs from this DNA's translation at residue 5, likely owing to a read error; the protein displayed comes from the DNA. The gene calls are TRDV2 and TRDJ2; D remains unclear. TCRdb records no J gene; here it was assigned by comparing the DNA to germline. The V and J ends lost 3 bases and 2 bases respectively, with 9 bases between them. The CDR3 totals 14 residues. Germline assignment: CDR1 GEAIGNYY and CDR2 EKD. In DNA, the CDR3 is TGTGCCTGTGACCCCTTTTCCTTGACAGCACAACTCTTCTTT. This translates into CACDPFSLTAQLFF.

Concerning this clone: This DNA's translation differs at residue 6 from TCRdb's protein, which comes from a much larger clone; a read error is likely, and the protein shown is translated from the DNA. CDR3 residues: CALGNAPTLGDRGLYTDKLIF. DNA of the CDR3: TGTGCTCTTGGGAACGCCCCTACGCTGGGGGATAGGGGACTGTACACCGATAAACTCATCTTT. The genes are TRDV1 and TRDJ1, with 10 positions matching TRDD3. TCRdb records no J gene; here it was assigned by comparing the DNA to germline. With V trimmed by 5 bases and J by 0 bases, 21 bases remained unmatched. Germline loops: CDR1 TSWWSYY, CDR2 QGS. The CDR3 contains 21 residues.

This clone was seen a handful of times. The protein recorded in TCRdb matches a much larger clone and deviates from this DNA's translation at residue 12, suggesting a read error; the protein here is obtained by translating the DNA. The chain couples TRDV2 to TRDJ2; TRDD3 agrees at 11 bases. The J gene was not available in TCRdb and was assigned here by matching the DNA to germline segments. Germline V lookup: CDR1 GEAIGNYY, CDR2 EKD. The CDR3 has 17 residues. As DNA, the CDR3 is TGTGCCTGTGACACTCTGGGGGATACAAATTTGGCAGCACAACTCTTCTTT. Encoded protein: CACDTLGDTNLAAQLFF.

A note on this clone: A far larger clone is off by one base, so a read error is likely. The same CDR3 also results from other DNA sequences found in this sample. This chain links TRDV1 with TRDJ1; 7 bases are a match to TRDD3. Here the J gene was assigned by germline matching of the DNA, as TCRdb has none. CDR3 length: 17 residues. Germline V lookup: CDR1 TSWWSYY, CDR2 QGS. The CDR3 loop is CALGELRWGTLTGKLIF. As DNA, the CDR3 is TGTGCTCTTGGGGAGCTACGTTGGGGGACGCTCACCGGTAAACTCATCTTT.

On this clone itself: The protein recorded in TCRdb matches a much larger clone and deviates from this DNA's translation at residue 22, suggesting a read error; the protein here is obtained by translating the DNA. This chain joins TRDV2 and TRDJ1, with 10 bases fitting TRDD3. TCRdb offers no J gene call, so here the DNA was matched to germline to obtain one. CDR3 length: 25 residues. Germline V lookup: CDR1 GEAIGNYY, CDR2 EKD. CDR3 residues: CACDTVGLGGYAANRVSETTDILIF. CDR3 DNA sequence: TGTGCCTGTGACACCGTCGGTCTGGGGGGATACGCGGCGAACCGCGTATCCGAGACCACCGATATACTCATCTTT.

This clone came up a few times. CDR3 region: CALGELVTSYRPRWLGDRRYTDKLIF. Written as DNA, the CDR3 is TGTGCTCTTGGGGAACTAGTAACATCCTACCGACCCCGGTGGCTGGGGGATAGGCGGTACACCGATAAACTCATCTTT. V usage is TRDV1 and J usage is TRDJ1, with 10 bases that match TRDD3. Matching the DNA to germline supplied the J gene, which TCRdb does not give. J gave up 0 bases and V 0 bases, and 31 bases lay outside the gene matches. Germline V gene data show CDR1 as TSWWSYY and CDR2 as QGS. This CDR3 region has 26 residues.

This clone showed up just a few times. This rearrangement joins TRDV1 to TRDJ1; D call uncertain. Here the J gene was assigned by germline matching of the DNA, as TCRdb has none. The V end lost 3 bases, the J end lost 0 bases, and 17 bases lay between the germline ends. CDR1 is TSWWSYY, CDR2 QGS, per germline. The CDR3 is 17 residues long. The CDR3 loop reads CALGERILPLYTDKLIF. The CDR3 bases are TGTGCTCTTGGGGAGCGCATCCTCCCGTTGTACACCGATAAACTCATCTTT.

Details on this clone: This probably arose from a read error, given a far larger clone one base away. V is TRDV1 and J is TRDJ1; 9 bases fit TRDD3. The J gene, absent from TCRdb, was called here by matching the DNA to germline. V dropped 3 bases and J dropped 0; count of bases not matched to a gene: 5. This CDR3 has 16 residues. Germline lookup yields CDR1 TSWWSYY and CDR2 QGS. The CDR3 loop is CALGELGGIHTDKLIF. The CDR3 coding sequence is TGTGCTCTTGGGGAGCTAGGGGGGATACACACCGATAAACTCATCTTT.

As regards this clone: The TCRdb protein, from a much larger clone, departs from this DNA's translation at residue 12, likely by read error; the protein shown derives from the DNA. This chain joins TRDV1 and TRDJ1; D remains ambiguous. The CDR3 consists of 19 residues. Germline assignment: CDR1 TSWWSYY and CDR2 QGS. The V and J ends lost 1 base and 5 bases respectively, with 26 bases between them. The CDR3 nucleotides are TGTGCTCTTGGGGAACCTCGCTTGGGTCGGGTACCGGAGGTTGATAAACTCATCTTT. Amino acids: CALGEPRLGRVPEVDKLIF.

Comments on this clone: It is likely a read error: a sequence one base away is far more abundant. The sample holds other DNA sequences that translate to the same CDR3. The chain joins TRDV1 to TRDJ1; 11 bases agree with TRDD3. As TCRdb names no J gene, one was assigned here on the basis of a DNA match to germline. This CDR3 comprises 23 residues. The V gene's germline CDR1 is TSWWSYY and CDR2 QGS. CDR3 in DNA: TGTGCCCTTGGGGAACTAGCCTCCTCTATCCTGTACTGGGGGATAAAGTACACCGATAAACTCATCTTT. This encodes CALGELASSILYWGIKYTDKLIF.

In this sample, this clone turned up a few times. A far larger clone is one base from this, pointing to a likely read error. In the same sample, other DNA sequences code for this CDR3. The CDR3 nucleotides read TGTGCTCTTGGGGAAGAGAGTCGGCGGCGGGAACTGGGGGAGCTCTTTGGGCCTAAACTCATCTTT. The encoded protein is CALGEESRRRELGELFGPKLIF. The V and J genes are TRDV1 and TRDJ1, with TRDD3 matching 9 bases. The CDR3 has 22 residues. CDR1 and CDR2 (germline): TSWWSYY, QGS. The trim removed 2 bases at V and 7 bases at J, leaving 29 bases unmatched.

Notes on this clone: The protein TCRdb gives is from a much larger clone and does not agree with this DNA's translation at residue 12, likely a read error; the protein shown here comes from the DNA. The chain couples TRDV2 to TRDJ1; a weak D match, TRDD3 (8 bases). The germline V and J ends were trimmed by 5 bases and 0 bases, with 30 bases remaining between them. Germline assignment: CDR1 GEAIGNYY and CDR2 EKD. This CDR3 spans 20 amino acids. In DNA, the CDR3 is TGTGCCTGTGGACATTCCTACGTGTTGGGGGATGCCAGTTACACCGATAAACTCATCTTT. Translated, it gives CACGHSYVLGDASYTDKLIF.